These T cell receptor beta chains were read from a single sample in a study of blood T cells in healthy people across ages. TCRdb re-analysed the 5' RACE reads in MiXCR, keeping a single row per CDR3 protein. The sample contains about 1 million distinct CDR3 sequences, 20% to 25% of which appear only once. These records were also assigned to another study, of T cells of mothers and their children.

The specimen sequenced was blood. The receptors originated from a girl aged 2-10 years in good health. CDR3s include the opening cysteine and the closing phenylalanine or tryptophan. The D gene is left open where the match is weak. Rows may omit the clone size; those that give it use once, few, many or a size class.

j_call clone_size d_call v_call cdr3_aa cdr3_nt
TRBJ2-3 . TRBD2 TRBV3-1 CASSRGTSGYTDTQYF TGTGCCAGCAGCCGAGGGACTAGCGGGTACACAGATACGCAGTATTTT
TRBJ1-5 few . TRBV6-6 CASSYGQYQPQHF TGTGCCAGCAGTTACGGACAGTATCAGCCCCAGCATTTT
TRBJ2-7 few . TRBV5-5 CASSGGTGYEQYF TGTGCCAGCAGCGGGGGTACTGGCTACGAGCAGTACTTC
TRBJ1-2 few . TRBV7-9 CASSGTDSLYGYTF TGTGCCAGCAGCGGAACGGACAGTCTCTATGGCTACACCTTC
TRBJ2-3 . . TRBV2 CASTHTPRGTQYF TGTGCCAGCACACATACACCGCGGGGTACGCAGTATTTT
TRBJ2-1 . . TRBV9 CASSPTLENNEQFF TGTGCCAGCAGCCCGACACTGGAAAACAATGAGCAGTTCTTC
TRBJ2-5 few . TRBV24-1 CATSDLYPGETQYF TGTGCCACCAGTGATTTGTATCCAGGAGAGACCCAGTACTTC
TRBJ2-7 few TRBD1 TRBV28 CASRPRGPYEQYF TGTGCCAGCAGACCCAGGGGGCCTTACGAGCAGTACTTC
TRBJ2-7 few TRBD2 TRBV12-3/TRBV12-4 CASTPGGGSGGEQYF TGTGCCAGCACCCCAGGAGGTGGGTCGGGAGGCGAGCAGTACTTC
TRBJ2-7 . . TRBV7-2 CVSSLSPDGTYEQYF TGTGTCAGCAGCTTAAGTCCCGACGGGACCTACGAGCAGTACTTC
TRBJ2-5 . . TRBV5-1 CASSLSFETQYF TGCGCCAGCAGCTTGTCGTTTGAGACCCAGTACTTC
TRBJ2-7 . . TRBV4-1 CASSQGATTTYEQYF TGCGCCAGCAGCCAAGGTGCCACTACTACCTACGAGCAGTACTTC
TRBJ2-4 . . TRBV7-4 CASSPQGHPNIQYF TGTGCCAGCAGCCCCCAGGGACATCCAAACATTCAGTACTTC
TRBJ2-5 . . TRBV12-3/TRBV12-4 CASSPSGTEGETQYF TGTGCCAGCAGTCCGTCCGGGACGGAGGGAGAGACCCAGTACTTC
TRBJ1-6 few . TRBV4-3 CASSQGFGTDNSPLHF TGCGCCAGCAGCCAAGGGTTCGGTACAGATAATTCACCCCTCCACTTT
TRBJ2-1 few . TRBV7-2 CASSLLLWAPEQFF TGTGCCAGCAGCTTACTACTCTGGGCTCCGGAGCAGTTCTTC
TRBJ2-1 . TRBD1 TRBV12-3/TRBV12-4 CASSGQGYHEQFF TGTGCCAGCAGTGGACAGGGGTACCATGAGCAGTTCTTC
TRBJ2-7 . . TRBV29-1 CSVEIALADPYEQYF TGCAGCGTTGAAATAGCTCTAGCCGATCCCTACGAGCAGTACTTC
TRBJ2-7 . . TRBV12-3/TRBV12-4 CASSFGRFYEQYF TGTGCCAGCAGTTTCGGACGGTTCTACGAGCAGTACTTC
TRBJ1-1 . TRBD1 TRBV6-5 CASSQGDLYEAFF TGTGCCAGCAGCCAGGGGGATTTATATGAAGCTTTCTTT
TRBJ1-1 few . TRBV28 CASSAGVGSEAFF TGTGCCAGCAGTGCAGGGGTAGGCTCTGAAGCTTTCTTT
TRBJ2-3 many . TRBV9 CASSDSADTQYF TGTGCCAGCAGCGATAGTGCAGATACGCAGTATTTT
TRBJ2-5 . . TRBV9 CASSPRTDETQYF TGTGCCAGCAGCCCGAGGACAGATGAGACCCAGTACTTC
TRBJ1-1 few . TRBV29-1 CSVAGVGAFF TGCAGCGTTGCAGGGGTGGGGGCTTTCTTT
TRBJ2-2 few TRBD1 TRBV29-1 CSVTGTGNTGELFF TGCAGCGTCACCGGGACAGGGAACACCGGGGAGCTGTTTTTT
TRBJ2-1 few . TRBV12-3/TRBV12-4 CASSSFRINEQFF TGTGCCAGCAGTTCCTTTAGAATTAATGAGCAGTTCTTC
TRBJ1-3 . . TRBV20-1 CSATDTNSGNTIYF TGCAGTGCGACGGACACAAACTCTGGAAACACCATATATTTT
TRBJ1-4 few TRBD1 TRBV25-1 CASSVRTGSNEKLFF TGTGCCAGCAGTGTGCGGACAGGGTCTAATGAAAAACTGTTTTTT
TRBJ2-5 . . TRBV29-1 CSAVGLPHVETQYF TGCAGCGCTGTGGGACTCCCTCATGTCGAGACCCAGTACTTC
TRBJ2-1 . TRBD1 TRBV11-2 CASSLVWTGDEQFF TGTGCCAGCAGCTTAGTTTGGACAGGGGATGAGCAGTTCTTC
TRBJ2-3 few TRBD2 TRBV29-1 CSAKIVSSAGDPKPTDTQYF TGCAGCGCCAAGATTGTGAGTTCCGCGGGAGACCCAAAACCCACAGATACGCAGTATTTT
TRBJ1-4 . . TRBV2 CASSSGGLGGEKLFF TGTGCCAGCAGCTCTGGGGGTTTAGGCGGTGAAAAACTGTTTTTT
TRBJ1-3 . . TRBV28 CASRPASIGVGNTIYF TGTGCCAGCAGACCCGCTTCTATTGGGGTCGGAAACACCATATATTTT
TRBJ2-4 . . TRBV7-2 CASSLVGGTKNIQYF TGTGCCAGCAGCTTAGTCGGAGGGACCAAAAACATTCAGTACTTC
TRBJ2-2 . TRBD1 TRBV7-3 CASSLAEQGSTGELFF TGTGCCAGCAGCTTAGCGGAACAGGGGTCCACCGGGGAGCTGTTTTTT
TRBJ2-7 . TRBD1 TRBV28 CASSLMDRDSWIDEQYF TGTGCCAGCAGCCTCATGGACAGGGACTCTTGGATCGACGAGCAGTACTTC
TRBJ2-5 . . TRBV20-1 CSARVGYQETQYF TGCAGTGCAAGGGTGGGGTACCAAGAGACCCAGTACTTC
TRBJ2-7 . . TRBV9 CASSPGPPNSYEQYF TGTGCCAGCAGCCCTGGACCCCCTAACTCCTACGAGCAGTACTTC
TRBJ2-7 . . TRBV5-6 CASSFGVKGYEQYF TGTGCCAGCAGCTTCGGGGTAAAGGGCTACGAGCAGTACTTC
TRBJ2-3 . . TRBV28 CASSLEVGNIYTDTQYF TGTGCCAGCAGTTTAGAGGTTGGGAATATTTACACAGATACGCAGTATTTT